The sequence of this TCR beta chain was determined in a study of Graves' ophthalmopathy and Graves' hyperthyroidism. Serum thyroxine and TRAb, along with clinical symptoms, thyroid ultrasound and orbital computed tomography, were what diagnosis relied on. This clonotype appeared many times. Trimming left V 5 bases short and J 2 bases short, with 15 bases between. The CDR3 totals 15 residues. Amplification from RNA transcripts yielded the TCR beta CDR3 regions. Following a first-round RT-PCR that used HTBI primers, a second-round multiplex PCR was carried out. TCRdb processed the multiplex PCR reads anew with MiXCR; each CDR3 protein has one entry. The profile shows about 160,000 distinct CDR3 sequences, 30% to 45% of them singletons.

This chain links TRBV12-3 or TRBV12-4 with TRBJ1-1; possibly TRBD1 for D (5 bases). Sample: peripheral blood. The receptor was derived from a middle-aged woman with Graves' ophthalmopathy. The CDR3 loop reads CASSPPRTPNTEAFF. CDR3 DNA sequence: TGTGCCAGCAGTCCCCCCCGGACACCCAACACTGAAGCTTTCTTT.